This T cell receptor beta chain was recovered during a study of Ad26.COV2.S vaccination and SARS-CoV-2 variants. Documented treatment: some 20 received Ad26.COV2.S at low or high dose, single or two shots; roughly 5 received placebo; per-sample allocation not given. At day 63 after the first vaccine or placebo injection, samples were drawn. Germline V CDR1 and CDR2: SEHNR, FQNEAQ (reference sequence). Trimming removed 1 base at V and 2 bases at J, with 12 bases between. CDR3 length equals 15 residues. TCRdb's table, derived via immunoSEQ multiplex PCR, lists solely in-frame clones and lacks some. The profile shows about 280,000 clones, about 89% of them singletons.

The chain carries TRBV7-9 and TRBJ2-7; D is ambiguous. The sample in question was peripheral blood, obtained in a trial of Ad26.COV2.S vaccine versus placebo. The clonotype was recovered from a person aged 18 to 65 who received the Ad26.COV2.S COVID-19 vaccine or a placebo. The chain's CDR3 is CASSLVGGPTYEQYF. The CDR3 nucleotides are TGTGCCAGCAGCTTAGTCGGTGGGCCCACCTACGAGCAGTACTTC.